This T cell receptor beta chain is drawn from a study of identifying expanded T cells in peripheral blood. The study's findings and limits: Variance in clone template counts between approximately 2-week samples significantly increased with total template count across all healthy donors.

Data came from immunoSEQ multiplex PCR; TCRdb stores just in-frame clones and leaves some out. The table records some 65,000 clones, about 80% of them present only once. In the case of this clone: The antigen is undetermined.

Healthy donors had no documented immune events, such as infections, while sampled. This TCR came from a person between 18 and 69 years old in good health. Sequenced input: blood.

The CDR3 here is CASSLGVLAAGELFF. CDR3 nucleotide sequence: TGTGCCAGCAGCTTAGGAGTCTTAGCAGCCGGGGAGCTGTTTTTT. The J gene is TRBJ2-2, the V gene TRBV11-2; the D is unclear. V was trimmed by 1 base and J by 6 bases, leaving 12 bases between them. Looked up from germline, CDR1 is SGHAT and CDR2 is FQNNGV. The CDR3 extends over 15 amino acids.